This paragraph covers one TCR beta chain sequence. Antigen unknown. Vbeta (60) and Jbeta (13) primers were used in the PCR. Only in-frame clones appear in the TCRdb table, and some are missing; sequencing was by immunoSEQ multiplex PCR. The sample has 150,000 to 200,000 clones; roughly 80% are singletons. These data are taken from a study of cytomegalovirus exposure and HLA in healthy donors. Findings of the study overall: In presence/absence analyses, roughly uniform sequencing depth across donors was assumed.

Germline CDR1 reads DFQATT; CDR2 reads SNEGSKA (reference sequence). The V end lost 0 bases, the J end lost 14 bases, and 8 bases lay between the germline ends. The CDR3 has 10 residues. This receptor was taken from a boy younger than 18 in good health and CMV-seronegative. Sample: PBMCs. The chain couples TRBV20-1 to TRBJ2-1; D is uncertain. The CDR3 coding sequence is TGCAGTGCTAGAGAAGTCTATGAGTTCTTC. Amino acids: CSAREVYEFF.